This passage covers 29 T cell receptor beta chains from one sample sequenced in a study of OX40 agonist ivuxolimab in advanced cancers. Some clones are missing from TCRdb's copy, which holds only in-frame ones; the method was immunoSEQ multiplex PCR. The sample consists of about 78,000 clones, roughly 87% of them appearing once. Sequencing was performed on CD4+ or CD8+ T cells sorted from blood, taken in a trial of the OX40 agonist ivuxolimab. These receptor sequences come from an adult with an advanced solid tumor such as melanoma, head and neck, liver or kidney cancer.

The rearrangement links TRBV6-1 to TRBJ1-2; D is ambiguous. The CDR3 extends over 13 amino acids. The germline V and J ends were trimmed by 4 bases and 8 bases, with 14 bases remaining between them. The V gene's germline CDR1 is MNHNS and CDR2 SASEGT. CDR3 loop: CASSVRLPGGYTF. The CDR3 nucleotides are TGTGCCAGCAGTGTGCGGCTACCGGGGGGCTACACCTTC.

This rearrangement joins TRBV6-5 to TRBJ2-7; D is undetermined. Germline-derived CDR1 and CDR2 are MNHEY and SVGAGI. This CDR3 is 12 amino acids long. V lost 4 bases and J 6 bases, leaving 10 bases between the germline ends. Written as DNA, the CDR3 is TGTGCCAGCAGTTCGAACATGGGCGAGCAGTACTTC. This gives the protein CASSSNMGEQYF.

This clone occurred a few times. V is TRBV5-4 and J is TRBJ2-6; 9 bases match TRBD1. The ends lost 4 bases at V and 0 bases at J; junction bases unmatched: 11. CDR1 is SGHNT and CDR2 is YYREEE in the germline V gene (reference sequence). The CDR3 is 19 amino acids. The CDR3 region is CASSPAPGQGPSGANVLTF. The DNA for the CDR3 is TGTGCCAGCAGCCCTGCCCCGGGACAGGGCCCCTCTGGGGCCAACGTCCTGACTTTC.

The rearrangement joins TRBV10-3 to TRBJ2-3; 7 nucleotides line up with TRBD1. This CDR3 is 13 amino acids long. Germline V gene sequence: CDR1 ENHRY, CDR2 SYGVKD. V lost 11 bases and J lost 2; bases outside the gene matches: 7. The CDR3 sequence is CASWTGSTDTQYF. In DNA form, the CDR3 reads TGTGCCTCTTGGACAGGATCCACAGATACGCAGTATTTT.

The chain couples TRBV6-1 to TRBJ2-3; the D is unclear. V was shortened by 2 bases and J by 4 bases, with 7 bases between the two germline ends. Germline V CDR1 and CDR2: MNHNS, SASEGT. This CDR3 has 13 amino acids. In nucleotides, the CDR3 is TGTGCCAGCAGTGAATATCTGTCAGATACGCAGTATTTT. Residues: CASSEYLSDTQYF.

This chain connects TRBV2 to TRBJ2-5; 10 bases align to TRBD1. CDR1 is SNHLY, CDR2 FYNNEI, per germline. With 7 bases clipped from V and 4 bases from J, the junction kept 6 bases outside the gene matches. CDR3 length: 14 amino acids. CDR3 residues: CASKRQGAGETQYF. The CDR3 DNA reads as TGTGCCAGCAAGCGACAGGGGGCGGGAGAGACCCAGTACTTC.

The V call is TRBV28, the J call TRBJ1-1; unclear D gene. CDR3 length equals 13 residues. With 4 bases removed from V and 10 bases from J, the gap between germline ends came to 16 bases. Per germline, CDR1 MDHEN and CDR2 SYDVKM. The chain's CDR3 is CASSSNQNFAAFF. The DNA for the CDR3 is TGTGCCAGCAGTTCGAACCAGAACTTTGCAGCTTTCTTT. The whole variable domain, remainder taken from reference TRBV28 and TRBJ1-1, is DVKVTQSSRYLVKRTGEKVFLECVQDMDHENMFWYRQDPGLGLRLIYFSYDVKMKEKGDIPEGYSVSREKKERFSLILESASTNQTSMYLCASSSNQNFAAFFGQGTRLTVV.

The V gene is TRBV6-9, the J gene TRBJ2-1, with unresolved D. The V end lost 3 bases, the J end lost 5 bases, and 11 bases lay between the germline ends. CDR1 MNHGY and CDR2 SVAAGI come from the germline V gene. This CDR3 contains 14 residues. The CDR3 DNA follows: TGTGCCAGCAGTTACTCTAGTGGTAACAATGAGCAGTTCTTC. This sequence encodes CASSYSSGNNEQFF.

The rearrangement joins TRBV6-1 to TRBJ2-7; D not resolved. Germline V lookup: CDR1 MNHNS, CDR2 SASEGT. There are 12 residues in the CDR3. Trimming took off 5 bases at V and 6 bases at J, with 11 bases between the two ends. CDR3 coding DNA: TGTGCCAGCAGTTCTCCCCCTGGCGAGCAGTACTTC. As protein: CASSSPPGEQYF.

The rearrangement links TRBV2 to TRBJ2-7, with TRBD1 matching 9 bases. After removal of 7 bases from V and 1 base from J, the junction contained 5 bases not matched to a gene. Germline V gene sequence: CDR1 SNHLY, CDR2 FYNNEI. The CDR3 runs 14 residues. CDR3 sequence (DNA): TGTGCCAGCATCGGACAGGGGACTTCCTACGAGCAGTACTTC. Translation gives CASIGQGTSYEQYF.

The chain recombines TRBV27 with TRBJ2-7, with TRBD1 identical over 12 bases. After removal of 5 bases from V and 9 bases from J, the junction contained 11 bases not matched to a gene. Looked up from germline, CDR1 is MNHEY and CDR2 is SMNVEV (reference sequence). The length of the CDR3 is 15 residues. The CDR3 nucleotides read TGTGCCAGCAGTCAAAAGGGACAGGGGGCAACGGGGCAGTACTTC. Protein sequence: CASSQKGQGATGQYF.

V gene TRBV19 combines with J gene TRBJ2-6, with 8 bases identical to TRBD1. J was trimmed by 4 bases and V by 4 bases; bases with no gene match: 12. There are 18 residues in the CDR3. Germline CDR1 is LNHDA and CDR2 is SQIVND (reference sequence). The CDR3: CASSNLARGQAGANVLTF. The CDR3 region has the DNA TGTGCCAGTAGTAATCTGGCCAGGGGGCAAGCGGGGGCCAACGTCCTGACTTTC.

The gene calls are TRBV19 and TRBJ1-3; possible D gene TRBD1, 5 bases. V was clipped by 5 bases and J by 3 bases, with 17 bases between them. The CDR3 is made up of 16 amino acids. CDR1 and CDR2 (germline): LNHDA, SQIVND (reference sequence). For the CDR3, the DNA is TGTGCCAGTAGTGCTCGGGGGGACGGCATTGGAAACACCATATATTTT. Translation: CASSARGDGIGNTIYF.

The chain's CDR3 is CASSTLAGVRNEQFF. The CDR3 region has the DNA TGTGCCAGCAGTACACTAGCGGGAGTTCGGAATGAGCAGTTCTTC. The chain has TRBV2 and TRBJ2-1; 11 bases match TRBD2. The CDR3 is made up of 15 amino acids. The junction had 7 bases not matched to a gene; V was cut back by 5 bases and J by 7 bases. CDR1 SNHLY and CDR2 FYNNEI come from the germline V gene. The full variable domain, completed using reference TRBV2 and TRBJ2-1, is EPEVTQTPSHQVTQMGQEVILRCVPISNHLYFYWYRQILGQKVEFLVSFYNNEISEKSEIFDDQFSVERPDGSNFTLKIRSTKLEDSAMYFCASSTLAGVRNEQFFGPGTRLTVL.

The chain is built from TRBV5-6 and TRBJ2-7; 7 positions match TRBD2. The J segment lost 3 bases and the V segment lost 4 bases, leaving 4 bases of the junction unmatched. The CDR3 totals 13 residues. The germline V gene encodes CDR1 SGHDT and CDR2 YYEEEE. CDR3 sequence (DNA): TGTGCCAGCAGCCTGGCGGGAGTCTACGAGCAGTACTTC. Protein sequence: CASSLAGVYEQYF.

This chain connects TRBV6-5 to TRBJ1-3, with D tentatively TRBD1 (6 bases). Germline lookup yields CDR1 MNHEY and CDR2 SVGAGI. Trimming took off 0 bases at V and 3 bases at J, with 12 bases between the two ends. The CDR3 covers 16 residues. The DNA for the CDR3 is TGTGCCAGCAGTTACTCCGGGGGGCTCCTTGGAAACACCATATATTTT. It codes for CASSYSGGLLGNTIYF.

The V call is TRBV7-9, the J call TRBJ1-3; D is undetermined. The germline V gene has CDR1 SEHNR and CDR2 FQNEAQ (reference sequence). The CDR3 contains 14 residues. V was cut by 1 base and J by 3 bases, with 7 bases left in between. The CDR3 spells CASSLGTDGNTIYF. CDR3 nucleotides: TGTGCCAGCAGCTTAGGGACCGATGGAAACACCATATATTTT.

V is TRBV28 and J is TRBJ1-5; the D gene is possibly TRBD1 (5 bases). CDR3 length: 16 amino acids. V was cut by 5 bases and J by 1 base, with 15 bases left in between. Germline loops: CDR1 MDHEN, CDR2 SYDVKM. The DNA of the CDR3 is TGTGCCAGCAGTCCAGCAGGGCGCGGAAGCAATCAGCCCCAGCATTTT. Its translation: CASSPAGRGSNQPQHF. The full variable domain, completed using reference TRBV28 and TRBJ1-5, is DVKVTQSSRYLVKRTGEKVFLECVQDMDHENMFWYRQDPGLGLRLIYFSYDVKMKEKGDIPEGYSVSREKKERFSLILESASTNQTSMYLCASSPAGRGSNQPQHFGDGTRLSIL.

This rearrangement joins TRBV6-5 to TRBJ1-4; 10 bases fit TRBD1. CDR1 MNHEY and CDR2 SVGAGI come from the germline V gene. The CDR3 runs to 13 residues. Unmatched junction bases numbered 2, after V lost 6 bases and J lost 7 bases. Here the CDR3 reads CASSRDRGEKLFF. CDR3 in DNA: TGTGCCAGCAGCCGGGACAGGGGTGAAAAACTGTTTTTT.

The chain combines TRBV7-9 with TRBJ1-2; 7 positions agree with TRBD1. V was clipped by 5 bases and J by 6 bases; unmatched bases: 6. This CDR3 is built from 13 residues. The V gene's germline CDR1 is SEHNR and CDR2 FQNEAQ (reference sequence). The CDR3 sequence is CASSPTGNHGYTF. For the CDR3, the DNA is TGTGCCAGCAGCCCGACAGGGAACCATGGCTACACCTTC. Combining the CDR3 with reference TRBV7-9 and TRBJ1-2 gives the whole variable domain DTGVSQNPRHKITKRGQNVTFRCDPISEHNRLYWYRQTLGQGPEFLTYFQNEAQLEKSRLLSDRFSAERPKGSFSTLEIQRTEQGDSAMYLCASSPTGNHGYTFGSGTRLTVV.

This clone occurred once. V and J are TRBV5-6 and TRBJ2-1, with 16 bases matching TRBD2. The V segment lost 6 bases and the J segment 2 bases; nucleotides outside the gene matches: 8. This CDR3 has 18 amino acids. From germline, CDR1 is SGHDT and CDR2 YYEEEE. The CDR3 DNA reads TGTGCCAGCACTCCGGGGACTAGCGGGAGGGACACCTACAATGAGCAGTTCTTC. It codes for CASTPGTSGRDTYNEQFF.

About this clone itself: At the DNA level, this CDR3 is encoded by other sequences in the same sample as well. The CDR3 protein is CASSPGTGSYEQYF. The CDR3 DNA is TGTGCCAGCTCACCAGGGACAGGGTCCTACGAGCAGTACTTC. V is TRBV18 and J is TRBJ2-7; 9 bases are a match to TRBD1. Germline lookup yields CDR1 KGHSH and CDR2 LQKENI. The CDR3 has 14 residues. The V and J ends lost 2 bases and 1 base, in that order; junction bases with no gene match: 0. The entire variable domain, with the rest obtained from reference TRBV18 and TRBJ2-7, is as follows: NAGVMQNPRHLVRRRGQEARLRCSPMKGHSHVYWYRQLPEEGLKFMVYLQKENIIDESGMPKERFSAEFPKEGPSILRIQQVVRGDSAAYFCASSPGTGSYEQYFGPGTRLTVT.

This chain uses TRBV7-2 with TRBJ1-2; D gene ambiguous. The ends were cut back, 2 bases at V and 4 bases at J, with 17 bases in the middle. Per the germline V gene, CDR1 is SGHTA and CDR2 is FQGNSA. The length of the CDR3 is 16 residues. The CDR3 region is CASSLNPLATSYGYTF. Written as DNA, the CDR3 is TGTGCCAGCAGCTTAAACCCTTTGGCCACGTCCTATGGCTACACCTTC.

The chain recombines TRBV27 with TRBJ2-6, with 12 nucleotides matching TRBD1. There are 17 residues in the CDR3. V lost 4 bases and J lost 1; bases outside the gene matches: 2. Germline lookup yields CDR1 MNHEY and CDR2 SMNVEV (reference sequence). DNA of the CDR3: TGTGCCAGCAGTTCGGGACAGGGGGCTTCTGGGGCCAACGTCCTGACTTTC. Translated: CASSSGQGASGANVLTF.

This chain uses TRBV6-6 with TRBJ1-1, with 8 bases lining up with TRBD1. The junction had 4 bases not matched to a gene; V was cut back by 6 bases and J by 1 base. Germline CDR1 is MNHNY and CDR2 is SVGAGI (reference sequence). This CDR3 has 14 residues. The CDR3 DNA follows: TGTGCCAGCAGACTTGGACAGGGGAACACTGAAGCTTTCTTT. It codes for CASRLGQGNTEAFF.

The CDR3 DNA reads TGTGCCAGCAGTCCCCCTCCCCCGAGCTCCTACGAGCAGTACTTC. Its translation is CASSPPPPSSYEQYF. The rearrangement links TRBV28 to TRBJ2-7; no firm D call. The CDR3 has 15 residues. The germline V gene encodes CDR1 MDHEN and CDR2 SYDVKM. V gave up 5 bases and J gave up 0 bases, with 14 bases separating them.

The CDR3 DNA sequence: TGTGCCAGCTCCCCGTCGGTGGGAGGCACAGATACGCAGTATTTT. This translates into CASSPSVGGTDTQYF. The chain joins TRBV18 to TRBJ2-3, with a possible D match to TRBD2 (5 bases). Per germline, CDR1 KGHSH and CDR2 LQKENI. The CDR3 is 15 amino acids. V lost 6 bases, J lost 1 base, and 14 bases lay in between.

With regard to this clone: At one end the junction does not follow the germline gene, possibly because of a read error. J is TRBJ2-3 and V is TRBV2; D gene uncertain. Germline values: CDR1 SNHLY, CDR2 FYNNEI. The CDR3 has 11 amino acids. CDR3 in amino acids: CASSEASQVIF. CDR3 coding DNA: TGTGCCAGCAGTGAAGCGAGCCAGGTCATTTTT.

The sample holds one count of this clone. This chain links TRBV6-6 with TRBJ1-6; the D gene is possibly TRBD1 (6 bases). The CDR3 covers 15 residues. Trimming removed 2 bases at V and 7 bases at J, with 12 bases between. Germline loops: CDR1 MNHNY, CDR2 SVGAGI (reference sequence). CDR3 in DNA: TGTGCCAGCAGTTACCGGCAGGGGAGAAATTCACCCCTCCACTTT. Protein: CASSYRQGRNSPLHF.